The clone carrying this T cell receptor (beta chain) showed up many times. Antigen specificity is unknown. Amplification targeted TCR beta CDR3 regions from RNA transcripts. HTBI primers were used for first-round RT-PCR of the TCR CDR3. One entry per CDR3 protein, called by TCRdb with MiXCR from the multiplex PCR reads. The sample consists of approximately 600,000 distinct CDR3 sequences, roughly 14% of them appearing once. This sample is part of a study of T cells in Graves' hyperthyroidism and ophthalmopathy. Regarding the study as a whole: Most thyroid clonotypes that were expanded above 0.001 also turned up in blood.

PBMCs stemmed from about 9.5 ml fresh peripheral blood. CDR1 LNHNV and CDR2 YYDKDF come from the germline V gene (reference sequence). V dropped 5 bases and J dropped 2 bases, with 13 bases sitting between them. The CDR3 is 14 amino acids. The specimen sequenced was blood. This receptor was taken from a woman in her thirties or forties with Graves' ophthalmopathy. The genes are TRBV15 and TRBJ2-7; TRBD2 might be the D (6 bases). The CDR3 DNA is TGTGCCACCAGCCGGGAGCGGGTAGCCTACGAGCAGTACTTC. This translates into CATSRERVAYEQYF. The variable domain in full, completed from reference TRBV15 and TRBJ2-7, reads DAMVIQNPRYQVTQFGKPVTLSCSQTLNHNVMYWYQQKSSQAPKLLFHYYDKDFNNEADTPDNFQSRRPNTSFCFLDIRSPGLGDTAMYLCATSRERVAYEQYFGPGTRLTVT.